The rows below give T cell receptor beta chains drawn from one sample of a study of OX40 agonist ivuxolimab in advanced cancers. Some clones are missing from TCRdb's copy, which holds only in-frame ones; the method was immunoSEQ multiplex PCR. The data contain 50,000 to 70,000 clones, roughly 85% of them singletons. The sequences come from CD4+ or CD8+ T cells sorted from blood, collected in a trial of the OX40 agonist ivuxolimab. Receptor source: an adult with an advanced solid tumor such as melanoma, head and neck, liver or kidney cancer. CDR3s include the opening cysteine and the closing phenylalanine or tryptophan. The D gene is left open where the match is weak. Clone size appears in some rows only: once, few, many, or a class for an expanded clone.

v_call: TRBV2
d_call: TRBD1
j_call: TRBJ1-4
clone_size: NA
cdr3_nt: TGTGCCAGCAGTGGGAGGACAGGGAGAAATGAAAAACTGTTTTTT
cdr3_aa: CASSGRTGRNEKLFF

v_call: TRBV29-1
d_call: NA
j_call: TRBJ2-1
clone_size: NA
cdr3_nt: TGCAGCTTGCAGGAAGGGGGGAGCTCCTACAATGAGCAGTTCTTC
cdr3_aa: CSLQEGGSSYNEQFF

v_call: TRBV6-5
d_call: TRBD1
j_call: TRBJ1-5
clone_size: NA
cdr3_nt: TGTGCCAGCAGTGGACAGGGTAGGGAGCAGCCCCAGCATTTT
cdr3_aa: CASSGQGREQPQHF

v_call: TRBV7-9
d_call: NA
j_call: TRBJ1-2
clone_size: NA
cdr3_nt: TGTGCCAGCAGCCCCCCTAGGTACTATGGCTACACCTTC
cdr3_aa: CASSPPRYYGYTF

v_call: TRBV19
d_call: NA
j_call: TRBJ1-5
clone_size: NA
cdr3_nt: TGTGCCAGCTCGGACCTTGGGGGCAATCAGCCCCAGCATTTT
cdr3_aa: CASSDLGGNQPQHF

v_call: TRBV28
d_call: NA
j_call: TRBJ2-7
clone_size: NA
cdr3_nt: TGTGCCAGCAGTAGATATGAGCAGTACTTC
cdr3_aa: CASSRYEQYF

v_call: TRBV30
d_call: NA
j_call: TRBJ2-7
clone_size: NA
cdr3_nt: TGTGCCTGGAGTTCCGGCCCCGGATACGAGCAGTACTTC
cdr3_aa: CAWSSGPGYEQYF

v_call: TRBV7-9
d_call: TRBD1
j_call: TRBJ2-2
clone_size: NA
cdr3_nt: TGTGCCAGCAGCCGCACACGGGACAGGGTAGTGGCCGGGGAGCTGTTTTTT
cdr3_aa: CASSRTRDRVVAGELFF

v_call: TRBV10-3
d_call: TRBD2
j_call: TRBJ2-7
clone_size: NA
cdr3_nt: TGTGCCGTCAATAGCGGGACCCCACCCTACGAGCAGTACTTC
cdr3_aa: CAVNSGTPPYEQYF

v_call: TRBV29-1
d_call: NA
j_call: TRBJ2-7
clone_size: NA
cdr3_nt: TGCAGCGTTGAGGGCAGGGGCCCCTACGAGCAGTACTTC
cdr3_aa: CSVEGRGPYEQYF

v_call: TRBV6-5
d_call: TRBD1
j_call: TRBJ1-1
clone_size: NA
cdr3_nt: TGTGCCAGCAGTATTCAGGGGGGCTCGCGCACTGAAGCTTTCTTT
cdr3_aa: CASSIQGGSRTEAFF

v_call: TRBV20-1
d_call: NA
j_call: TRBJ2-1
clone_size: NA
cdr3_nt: TGCAGTGCCCGAACCGGGATTGAGCAGTTCTTC
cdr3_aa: CSARTGIEQFF

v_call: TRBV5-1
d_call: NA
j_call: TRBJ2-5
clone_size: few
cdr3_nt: TGCGCCAGCAGCCTCAGGGGTTGGGAGACCCAGTACTTC
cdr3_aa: CASSLRGWETQYF

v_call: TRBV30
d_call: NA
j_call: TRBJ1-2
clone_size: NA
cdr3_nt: TGTGCCTGGAGTGTGAAGGGAGATGGCTACACCTTC
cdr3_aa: CAWSVKGDGYTF

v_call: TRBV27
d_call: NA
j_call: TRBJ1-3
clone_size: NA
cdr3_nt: TGTGCCAGCAGTTTTAAGGGAGCTGGAAACACCATATATTTT
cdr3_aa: CASSFKGAGNTIYF

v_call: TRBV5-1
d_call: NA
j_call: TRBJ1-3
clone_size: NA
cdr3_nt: TGCGCCAGCAGCTTGGGGTTGGTTCCCTACTCTGGAAACACCATATATTTT
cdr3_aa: CASSLGLVPYSGNTIYF

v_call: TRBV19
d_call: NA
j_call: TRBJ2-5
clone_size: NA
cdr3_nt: TGTGCCAGTACCCCGTCCCCAGCCACGGAGACCCAGTACTTC
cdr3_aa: CASTPSPATETQYF